The source of this T cell receptor (beta chain) is a study of blood T cell repertoires in COVID-19. The CDR3 is 15 amino acids. The V gene lost 0 bases and the J gene lost 6 bases, with 14 bases spanning the gap. Germline lookup yields CDR1 LGHNA and CDR2 YNFKEQ. Only a few counts were recorded for this clone. Libraries were prepared by immunoSEQ multiplex PCR; TCRdb keeps only in-frame clonotypes and omits some of them. The repertoire holds 300,000 to 400,000 clones, more than 75% seen once, with 3% in the top ten. This chain links TRBV4-2 with TRBJ1-1; TRBD1 might be the D (5 bases). The receptor's source is a human donor in a cohort sampled during active COVID-19. Input material: peripheral blood. CDR3 region: CASSQEGQGWSEAFF. The DNA for the CDR3 is TGTGCCAGCAGCCAAGAGGGTCAGGGTTGGTCTGAAGCTTTCTTT.